This T cell receptor beta chain was recorded in a study of blood T cell repertoires in COVID-19. The overall study: Samples taken during acute and convalescent COVID-19 were collected in the United States, Italy and Spain. PBMCs, B-cell-depleted T cells, or T cells provided the cDNA or gDNA that made up the material.

Trimming cost V 3 bases and J 3 bases, with 8 bases left between them. There are 13 residues in the CDR3. From germline, CDR1 is SGHTA and CDR2 FQGNSA. Original handling: Reference gene primer amplification gave estimated nucleated cell counts. Sequencing was performed with immunoSEQ multiplex PCR; in TCRdb, only in-frame clones are kept and a portion is missing. Clonal size and the V and J genes are those of that table, whereas D and trimming came from the DNA. The sample holds approximately 41,000 clones, around 83% seen once. This chain uses TRBV7-2 with TRBJ1-2; D might be TRBD1 (6 bases). The sequence derives from a woman over 75 with acute or convalescent COVID-19. Sequenced input: peripheral blood. CDR3 in DNA: TGTGCCAGCAGCTTGGACAGCCACTATGGCTACACCTTC. Its protein product is CASSLDSHYGYTF.